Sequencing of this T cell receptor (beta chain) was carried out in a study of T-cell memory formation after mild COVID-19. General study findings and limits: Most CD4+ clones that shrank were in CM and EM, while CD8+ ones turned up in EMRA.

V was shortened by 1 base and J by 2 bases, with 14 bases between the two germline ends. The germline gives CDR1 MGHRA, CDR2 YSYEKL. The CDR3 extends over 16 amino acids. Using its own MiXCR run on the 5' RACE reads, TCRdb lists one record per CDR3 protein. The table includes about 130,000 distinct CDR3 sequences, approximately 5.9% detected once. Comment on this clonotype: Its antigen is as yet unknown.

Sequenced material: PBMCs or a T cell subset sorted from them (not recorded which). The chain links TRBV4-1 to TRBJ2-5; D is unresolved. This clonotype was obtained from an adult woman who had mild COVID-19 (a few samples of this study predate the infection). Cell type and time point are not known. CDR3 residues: CASSQVGTALQETQYF. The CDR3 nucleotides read TGCGCCAGCAGCCAAGTTGGTACAGCCTTACAAGAGACCCAGTACTTC.